These 8 T cell receptor beta chains originate from one sample sequenced in a study of blood T cells in healthy people across ages. Primers used in a second PCR of roughly 6 to 11 cycles were a sample-barcoded 5' primer and a J-beta primer mix. TCRdb reanalysed the 5' RACE reads using MiXCR and keeps one entry per CDR3 protein. The repertoire consists of hundreds of thousands of distinct CDR3 sequences, with roughly 44% occurring once and the leading ten covering around 21%. Sequencing was performed on blood. The source of these receptors is a man aged 55 to 70 in good health.

This clonotype turned up a few times. The J gene is TRBJ1-2, the V gene TRBV5-1, with TRBD1 as a possible D gene (6 bases). The CDR3 is 14 residues long. With 4 bases removed from V and 8 bases from J, the gap between germline ends came to 18 bases. Germline CDR1 reads SGHRS; CDR2 reads YFSETQ. CDR3 coding DNA: TGCGCCAGCAGCGACGGACAGAACGATCGCGGCTACACCTTC. It translates to CASSDGQNDRGYTF.

The CDR3: CAIADGPSGQETQYF. The DNA of the CDR3 is TGTGCCATCGCTGACGGGCCTTCTGGCCAAGAGACCCAGTACTTC. This rearrangement joins TRBV10-3 to TRBJ2-4; D is uncertain. The J call could be wrong; TRBJ2-5 is a better fit for the DNA end. Per germline, CDR1 ENHRY and CDR2 SYGVKD. The CDR3 extends over 15 amino acids.

This clonotype turned up a few times. The V gene is TRBV20-1, the J gene TRBJ2-1, with 11 bases matching TRBD2. Germline V gene data show CDR1 as DFQATT and CDR2 as SNEGSKA (reference sequence). The CDR3 contains 16 residues. V was pared by 3 bases and J by 4 bases, with 8 bases of the junction left unmatched. CDR3 bases: TGCAGTGCTAGGCACGGACTAGCGGGCGCATACAATGAGCAGTTCTTC. Encoded protein: CSARHGLAGAYNEQFF.

V is TRBV7-2 and J is TRBJ2-1, with D possibly matching TRBD1 (5 bases). Trimming took off 5 bases at V and 3 bases at J, with 17 bases between the two ends. Germline V gene data show CDR1 as SGHTA and CDR2 as FQGNSA. The CDR3 loop spans 16 amino acids. CDR3 sequence: CASSRGMGQVYNEQFF. The DNA of the CDR3 is TGTGCCAGCAGCCGTGGGATGGGGCAAGTCTACAATGAGCAGTTCTTC.

The chain links TRBV6-1 to TRBJ2-7; 10 bases align to TRBD2. J lost 7 bases, V lost 4 bases, and 10 bases had no gene match. CDR1 is MNHNS and CDR2 is SASEGT in the germline V gene. The CDR3 sequence is 15 residues long. As DNA, the CDR3 is TGTGCCAGCAGTGTGTCTAGCGGGAGTTACAATGAGCAGTACTTC. Translated, it gives CASSVSSGSYNEQYF.

The chain combines TRBV2 with TRBJ2-7; D is perhaps TRBD1 or TRBD2 (5 bases each). The length of the CDR3 is 15 residues. V dropped 7 bases and J dropped 3 bases, with 19 bases sitting between them. Germline V CDR1 and CDR2: SNHLY, FYNNEI. The CDR3 sequence: CASKREGPRDYEQYF. The CDR3, as DNA: TGTGCCAGCAAAAGAGAGGGGCCCCGGGACTACGAGCAGTACTTC. The full variable domain, completed using reference TRBV2 and TRBJ2-7, is EPEVTQTPSHQVTQMGQEVILRCVPISNHLYFYWYRQILGQKVEFLVSFYNNEISEKSEIFDDQFSVERPDGSNFTLKIRSTKLEDSAMYFCASKREGPRDYEQYFGPGTRLTVT.

The chain joins TRBV9 to TRBJ2-3; a weak D match, TRBD2 (6 bases). Between the trimmed V and J ends, which lost 4 bases and 3 bases, there was a span of 24 bases. CDR1 is SGDLS and CDR2 is YYNGEE in the germline V gene. This CDR3 region has 18 residues. The CDR3 loop is CASSIAGRRGFGTDTQYF. The CDR3 DNA reads TGTGCCAGCAGCATTGCTGGCCGACGGGGGTTTGGTACAGATACGCAGTATTTT.

The CDR3 bases are TGTGCCACCAGCAGGGACCAAAGGGGATTGCCTTACGAGCAGTACTTC. Protein sequence: CATSRDQRGLPYEQYF. The V and J genes are TRBV15 and TRBJ2-4; weak D call: TRBD1 (5 bases). The J call may not be correct, given that the DNA end is closer to TRBJ2-7. This CDR3 has 16 amino acids. Germline V gene data show CDR1 as LNHNV and CDR2 as YYDKDF (reference sequence).